Sequencing of this T cell receptor (beta chain) was carried out in a study of CD8 T cells in Susac syndrome. TCR beta sequencing covered blood CD8+ and CD4+ T cells. Negative isolation was applied to CD8+ and CD4+ T cells, and FACS enrichment was applied to TEMRA cells. Reverse transcription used about 0.5 to 1 ug RNA and random hexamers. TCRdb analysed the immunoSEQ multiplex PCR reads with MiXCR anew, one entry per CDR3 protein. Here the sample spans about 170,000 distinct CDR3 sequences, around 93% being singletons. The receptor was isolated from a human donor with multiple sclerosis. The specimen was CD4+ T cells from PBMCs.

CDR3 sequence reads: CASSPLTGPNYGYTF. In nucleotides, the CDR3 is TGTGCCAGCAGCCCCCTGACAGGGCCTAACTATGGCTACACCTTC. This sequence joins TRBV5-4 and TRBJ1-2; 7 bases align to TRBD1. The length of the CDR3 is 15 residues. Per the germline V gene, CDR1 is SGHNT and CDR2 is YYREEE (reference sequence). Germline trimming cut 4 bases from V and 0 bases from J; bases unmatched to any gene: 6.